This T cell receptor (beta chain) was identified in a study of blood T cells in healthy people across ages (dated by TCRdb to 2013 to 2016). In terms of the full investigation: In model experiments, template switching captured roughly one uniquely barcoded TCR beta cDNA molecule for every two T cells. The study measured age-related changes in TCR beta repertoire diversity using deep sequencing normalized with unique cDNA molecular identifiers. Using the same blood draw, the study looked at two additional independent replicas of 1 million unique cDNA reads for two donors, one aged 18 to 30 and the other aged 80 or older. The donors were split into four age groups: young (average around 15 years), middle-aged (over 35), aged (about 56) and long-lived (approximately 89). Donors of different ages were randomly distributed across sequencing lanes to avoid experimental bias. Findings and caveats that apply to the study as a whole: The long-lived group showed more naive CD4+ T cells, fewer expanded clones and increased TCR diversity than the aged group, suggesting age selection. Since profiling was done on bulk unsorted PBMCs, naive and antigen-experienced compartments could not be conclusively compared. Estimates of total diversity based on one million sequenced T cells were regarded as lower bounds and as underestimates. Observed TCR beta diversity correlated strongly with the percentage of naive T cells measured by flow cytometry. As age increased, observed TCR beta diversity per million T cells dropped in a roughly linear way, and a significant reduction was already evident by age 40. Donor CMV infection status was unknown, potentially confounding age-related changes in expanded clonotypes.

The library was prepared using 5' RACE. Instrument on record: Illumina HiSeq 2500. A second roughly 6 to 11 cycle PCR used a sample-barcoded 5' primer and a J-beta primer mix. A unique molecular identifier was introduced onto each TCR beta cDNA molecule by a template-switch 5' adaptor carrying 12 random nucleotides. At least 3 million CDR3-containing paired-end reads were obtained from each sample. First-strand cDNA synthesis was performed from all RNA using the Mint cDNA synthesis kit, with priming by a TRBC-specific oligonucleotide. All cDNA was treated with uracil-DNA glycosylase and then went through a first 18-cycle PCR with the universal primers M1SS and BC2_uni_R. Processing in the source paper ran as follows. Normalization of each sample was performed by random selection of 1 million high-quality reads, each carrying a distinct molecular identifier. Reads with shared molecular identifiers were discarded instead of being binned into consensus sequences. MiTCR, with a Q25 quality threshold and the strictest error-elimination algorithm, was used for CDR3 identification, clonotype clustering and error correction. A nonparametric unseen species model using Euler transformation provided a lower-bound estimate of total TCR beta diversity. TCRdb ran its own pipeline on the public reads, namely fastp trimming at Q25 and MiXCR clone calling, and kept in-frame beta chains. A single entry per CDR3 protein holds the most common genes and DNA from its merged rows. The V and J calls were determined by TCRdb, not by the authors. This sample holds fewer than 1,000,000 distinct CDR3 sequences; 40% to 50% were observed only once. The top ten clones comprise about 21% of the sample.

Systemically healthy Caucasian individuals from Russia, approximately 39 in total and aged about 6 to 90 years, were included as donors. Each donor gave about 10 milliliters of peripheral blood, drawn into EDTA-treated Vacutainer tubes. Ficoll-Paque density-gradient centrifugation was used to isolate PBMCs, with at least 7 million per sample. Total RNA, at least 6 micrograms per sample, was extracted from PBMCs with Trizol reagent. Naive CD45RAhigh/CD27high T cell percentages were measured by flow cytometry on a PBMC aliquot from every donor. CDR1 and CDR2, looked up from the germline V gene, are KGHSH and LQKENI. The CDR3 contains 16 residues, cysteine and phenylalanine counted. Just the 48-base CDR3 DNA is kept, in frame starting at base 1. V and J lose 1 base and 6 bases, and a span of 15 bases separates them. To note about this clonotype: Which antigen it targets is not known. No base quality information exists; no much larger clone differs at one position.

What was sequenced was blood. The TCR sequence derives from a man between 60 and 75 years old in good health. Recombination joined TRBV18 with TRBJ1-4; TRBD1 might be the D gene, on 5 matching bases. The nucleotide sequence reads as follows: TGTGCCAGCTCACCACTTCCCGGACATACCCATGAAAAACTGTTTTTT. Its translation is CASSPLPGHTHEKLFF.